A single sample gave rise to the 7 T cell receptor beta chains below, sequenced in a study of tumor-infiltrating lymphocytes in localized non-small cell lung cancer (dated by TCRdb to about 2021). The library was generated by the immunoSEQ multiplex PCR assay. TCRdb stores this immuneACCESS table with in-frame sequences only. Part of the clones is absent; in the studies checked, under half of the shortfall reflects unresolved V genes, and no reason is known for the rest. Present in this sample are some 13,000 clones, roughly 72% of which were seen just once. The ten largest clones represent approximately 14% of the sample. Sample: uninvolved lung tissue not adjacent to the tumor. Source of these receptors: a human donor with non-small cell lung cancer.

The rearrangement links TRBV7-2 to TRBJ2-7; TRBD1 or TRBD2 may be the D gene (5 bases each). V was shortened by 1 base and J by 6 bases, with 7 bases between the two germline ends. The germline CDR1 and CDR2 sequences are SGHTA and FQGNSA. This CDR3 spans 12 amino acids. DNA of the CDR3: TGTGCCAGCAGCTTAGGAGGGGCCGAGCAGTACTTC. It is translated as CASSLGGAEQYF.

V gene TRBV7-7 combines with J gene TRBJ1-1; D gene ambiguous. The CDR3 totals 13 residues. The V gene's germline CDR1 is SSHAT and CDR2 FNYEAQ (reference sequence). Trimming left V 1 base short and J 1 base short, with 4 bases between. This CDR3 reads CASSLEPNTEAFF. The CDR3, as DNA: TGTGCCAGCAGCTTAGAGCCGAACACTGAAGCTTTCTTT.

The gene calls are TRBV7-9 and TRBJ2-5, with D tentatively TRBD1 or TRBD2 (5 bases each). The V gene lost 3 bases and the J gene lost 9 bases, with 20 bases spanning the gap. The CDR3 is made up of 15 amino acids. Per the germline V gene, CDR1 is SEHNR and CDR2 is FQNEAQ (reference sequence). This CDR3 is CASSFGTPLRIAQYF. CDR3 nucleotide sequence: TGTGCCAGCAGCTTCGGGACCCCTCTTAGAATCGCCCAGTACTTC.

Concerning this clone: The sample carries other DNA sequences with the same CDR3. The genes are TRBV6-5 and TRBJ2-7, with a weak D call TRBD2 (5 bases). Trimming removed 2 bases from V and 2 bases from J, with 7 bases in between. Germline lookup yields CDR1 MNHEY and CDR2 SVGAGI. The CDR3 length is 13 residues. The CDR3 protein is CASSYVGAYEQYF. DNA for the CDR3: TGTGCCAGCAGTTACGTGGGAGCCTACGAGCAGTACTTC.

The chain joins TRBV7-6 to TRBJ2-5; D tentatively reads TRBD1 or TRBD2 (6 bases each). CDR3 length equals 17 residues. Germline V gene data show CDR1 as SGHVS and CDR2 as FNYEAQ. V lost 1 base and J 1 base, leaving 16 bases between the germline ends. The CDR3 bases are TGTGCCAGCAGCTTAGAGGGGGGTGGCAGTTTCCAAGAGACCCAGTACTTC. Amino acids: CASSLEGGGSFQETQYF.

The chain couples TRBV10-3 to TRBJ2-1; D remains unclear. CDR1 and CDR2 (germline): ENHRY, SYGVKD. CDR3 size: 13 residues. Trimming took 4 bases from V and 6 from J, leaving 10 bases between them. CDR3: CAISVGPPNEQFF. The CDR3 DNA reads TGTGCCATCAGTGTAGGACCCCCCAATGAGCAGTTCTTC.

This clone came up once. The chain recombines TRBV14 with TRBJ1-1, with TRBD1 matching over 11 bases. The CDR3 extends over 15 amino acids. In germline, CDR1 is SGHDN, CDR2 FVKESK. With V trimmed by 4 bases and J by 4 bases, 5 bases remained unmatched. The CDR3 reads CASSRRTGGTTEAFF. The CDR3 DNA follows: TGTGCCAGCAGCCGCCGGACAGGGGGCACCACTGAAGCTTTCTTT.